This T cell receptor beta chain was profiled in a study of T cells after yellow fever vaccination. Study outcomes and limitations: FACS-sorted repertoires could harbor abundant contaminating bulk-population clonotypes. Most clones from primary vaccination resurfaced after the booster (approximately 97% CD4, approximately 87% CD8). Of the clonotypes, a small share occurred in both CD4 and CD8 compartments.

TCRdb re-analysed the 5' RACE reads in MiXCR, keeping a single row per CDR3 protein. The table shows approximately 250,000 distinct CDR3 sequences, with roughly 3.5% occurring only once. This clonotype was counted ten times or more. Its antigen is not identified. The germline V and J ends were trimmed by 0 bases and 4 bases, with 12 bases remaining between them. Germline assignment: CDR1 SGHVS and CDR2 FNYEAQ. This CDR3 has 15 residues. The sample here was PBMCs, taken 15 days after the yellow fever booster vaccination. The V and J genes are TRBV7-6 and TRBJ2-5; D call uncertain. The clonotype comes from a man between 18 and 29 years old who received the YFV17D yellow fever vaccine. This CDR3 reads CASSLAVLGVETQYF. The CDR3 nucleotides read TGTGCCAGCAGCTTAGCTGTTTTGGGTGTAGAGACCCAGTACTTC.